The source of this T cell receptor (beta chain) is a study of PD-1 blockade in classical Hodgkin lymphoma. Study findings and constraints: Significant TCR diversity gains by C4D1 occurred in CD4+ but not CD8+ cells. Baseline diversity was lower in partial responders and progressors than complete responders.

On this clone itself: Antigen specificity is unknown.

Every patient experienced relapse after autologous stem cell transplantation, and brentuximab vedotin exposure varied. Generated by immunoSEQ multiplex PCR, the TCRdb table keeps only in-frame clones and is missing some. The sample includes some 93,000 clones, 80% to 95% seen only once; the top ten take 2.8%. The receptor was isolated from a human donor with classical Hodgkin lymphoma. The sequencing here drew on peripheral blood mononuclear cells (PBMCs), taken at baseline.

CDR3 region: CAWSVPDTSYEQYF. The CDR3 nucleotides read TGTGCCTGGAGTGTCCCGGACACCTCCTACGAGCAGTACTTC. V is TRBV30 and J is TRBJ2-7; D is possibly TRBD1 (5 bases). From germline, CDR1 is GTSNPN and CDR2 SVGIG (reference sequence). This CDR3 region has 14 residues. Trimming took off 0 bases at V and 0 bases at J, with 9 bases between the two ends.